This T cell receptor (beta chain) originates from a study of Graves' ophthalmopathy and Graves' hyperthyroidism. In donors with ophthalmopathy, activity was moderate-to-severe, with CAS ≥3, NOSPECS ≥4 and duration under 3 months. General study findings and limits: Built on 13 signatures, a model told ophthalmopathy apart from stable hyperthyroidism with about 88% sensitivity and approximately 81% specificity. For predicting ophthalmopathy progression, the model had roughly 70% sensitivity and under 85% specificity. The authors also found most expanded thyroid clonotypes above 0.001 frequency in blood.

Beta-chain TCR CDR3 regions were amplified from RNA transcripts. An opening RT-PCR round employed HTBI primers and preceded a second-round multiplex PCR. TCRdb reprocessed the multiplex PCR reads via MiXCR and lists one record per CDR3 protein. The sample holds over 450,000 distinct CDR3 sequences; under 15% are singletons and the top ten take roughly 9.8%. This clonotype was seen many times. Antigen specificity is unknown. V lost 4 bases, J lost 2 bases, and 5 bases lay in between. The CDR3 runs to 12 residues. CDR1 is MNHEY, CDR2 SVGAGI, per germline. The chain is built from TRBV6-5 and TRBJ1-2; possible D gene TRBD1, 5 bases. Sequenced material: blood. The sequence came from a woman aged 25 to 39 with Graves' ophthalmopathy. CDR3 DNA: TGTGCCAGCAGTTGGGACAACTATGGCTACACCTTC. Translated, it gives CASSWDNYGYTF.